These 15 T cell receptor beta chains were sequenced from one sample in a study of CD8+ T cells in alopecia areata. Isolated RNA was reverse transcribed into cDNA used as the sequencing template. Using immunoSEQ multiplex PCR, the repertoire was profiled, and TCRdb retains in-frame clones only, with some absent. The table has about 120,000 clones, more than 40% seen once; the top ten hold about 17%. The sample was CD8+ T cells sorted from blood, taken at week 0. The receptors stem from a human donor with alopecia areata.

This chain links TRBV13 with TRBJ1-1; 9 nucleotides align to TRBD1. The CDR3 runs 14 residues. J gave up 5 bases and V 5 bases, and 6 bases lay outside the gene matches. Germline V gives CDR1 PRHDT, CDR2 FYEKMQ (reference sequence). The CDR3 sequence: CASSKTGGWTEAFF. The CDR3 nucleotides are TGTGCCAGCAGCAAGACAGGGGGGTGGACTGAAGCTTTCTTT.

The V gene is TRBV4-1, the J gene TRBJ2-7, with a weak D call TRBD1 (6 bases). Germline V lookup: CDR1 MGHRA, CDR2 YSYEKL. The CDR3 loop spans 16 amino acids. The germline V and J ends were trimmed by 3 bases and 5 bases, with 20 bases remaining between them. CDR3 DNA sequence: TGCGCCAGCAGCCACCATACTTGGACAGCGCTCCACGAGCAGTACTTC. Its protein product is CASSHHTWTALHEQYF.

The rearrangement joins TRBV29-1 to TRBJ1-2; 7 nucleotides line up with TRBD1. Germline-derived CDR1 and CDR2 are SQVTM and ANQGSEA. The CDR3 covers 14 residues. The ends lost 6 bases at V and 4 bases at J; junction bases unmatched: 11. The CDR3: CSVTRTGDAYGYTF. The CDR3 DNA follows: TGCAGCGTGACACGCACAGGGGACGCCTATGGCTACACCTTC.

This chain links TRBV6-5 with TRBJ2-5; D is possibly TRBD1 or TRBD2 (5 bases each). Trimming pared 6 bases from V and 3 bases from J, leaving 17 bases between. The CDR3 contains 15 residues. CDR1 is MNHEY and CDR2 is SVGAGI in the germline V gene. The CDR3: CASRGEGPGEETQYF. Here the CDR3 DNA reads TGTGCCAGCAGGGGGGAAGGGCCCGGGGAAGAGACCCAGTACTTC.

As DNA, the CDR3 is TGCGCCAGCAGCTTGGACTACTCCTACAATGAGCAGTTCTTC. This translates into CASSLDYSYNEQFF. The chain recombines TRBV5-1 with TRBJ2-1; D is undetermined. The CDR3 consists of 14 residues. V was pared by 0 bases and J by 0 bases, with 4 bases between. CDR1 is SGHRS, CDR2 YFSETQ, per germline.

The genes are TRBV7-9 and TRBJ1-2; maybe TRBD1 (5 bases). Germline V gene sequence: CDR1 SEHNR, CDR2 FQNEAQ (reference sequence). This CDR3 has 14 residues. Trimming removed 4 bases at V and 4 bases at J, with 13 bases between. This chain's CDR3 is CASSSGGSVYGYTF. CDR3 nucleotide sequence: TGTGCCAGCAGCTCCGGGGGGAGTGTCTATGGCTACACCTTC.

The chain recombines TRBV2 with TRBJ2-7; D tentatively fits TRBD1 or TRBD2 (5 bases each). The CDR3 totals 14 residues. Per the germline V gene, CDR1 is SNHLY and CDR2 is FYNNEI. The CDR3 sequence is CATGAGPNSYEQYF. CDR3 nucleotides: TGTGCAACCGGGGCCGGGCCGAACTCCTACGAGCAGTACTTC.

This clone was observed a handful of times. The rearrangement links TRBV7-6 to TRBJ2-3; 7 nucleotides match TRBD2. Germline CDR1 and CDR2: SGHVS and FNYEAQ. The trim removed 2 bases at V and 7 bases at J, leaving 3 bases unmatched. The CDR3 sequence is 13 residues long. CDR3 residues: CASSLRLANTQYF. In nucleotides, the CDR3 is TGTGCCAGCAGCTTACGACTAGCCAATACGCAGTATTTT.

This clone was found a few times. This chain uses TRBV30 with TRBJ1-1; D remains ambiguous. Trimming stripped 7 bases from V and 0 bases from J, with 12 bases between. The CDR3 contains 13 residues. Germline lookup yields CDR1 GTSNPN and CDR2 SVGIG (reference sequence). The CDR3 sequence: CAFNPVVNTEAFF. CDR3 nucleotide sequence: TGTGCCTTCAACCCAGTGGTGAACACTGAAGCTTTCTTT.

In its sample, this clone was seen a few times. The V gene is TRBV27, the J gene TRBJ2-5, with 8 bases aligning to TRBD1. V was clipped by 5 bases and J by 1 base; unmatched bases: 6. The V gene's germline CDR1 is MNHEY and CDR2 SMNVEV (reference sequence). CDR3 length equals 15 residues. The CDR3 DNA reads TGTGCCAGCAGTCCAAGGACAGGGTTCCAAGAGACCCAGTACTTC. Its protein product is CASSPRTGFQETQYF.

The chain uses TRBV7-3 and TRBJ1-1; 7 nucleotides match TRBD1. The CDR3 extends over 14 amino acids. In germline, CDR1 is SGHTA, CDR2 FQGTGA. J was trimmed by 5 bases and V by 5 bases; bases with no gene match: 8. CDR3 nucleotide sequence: TGTGCCAGCAGCGAACAGGGGAGGGGGACTGAAGCTTTCTTT. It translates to CASSEQGRGTEAFF.

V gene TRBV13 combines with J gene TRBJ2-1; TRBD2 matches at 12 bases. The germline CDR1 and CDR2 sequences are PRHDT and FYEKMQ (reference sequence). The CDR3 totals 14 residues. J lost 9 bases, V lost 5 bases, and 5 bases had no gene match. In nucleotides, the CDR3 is TGTGCCAGCAGCACCCAGACTAGCGGGGGTGAGCAGTTCTTC. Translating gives CASSTQTSGGEQFF.

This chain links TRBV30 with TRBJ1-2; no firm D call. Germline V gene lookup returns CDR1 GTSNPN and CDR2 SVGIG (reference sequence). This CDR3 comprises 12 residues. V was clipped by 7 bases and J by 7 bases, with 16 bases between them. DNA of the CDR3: TGTGCCTACGACCCCGCTCGCGGTGGCTACACCTTC. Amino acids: CAYDPARGGYTF.

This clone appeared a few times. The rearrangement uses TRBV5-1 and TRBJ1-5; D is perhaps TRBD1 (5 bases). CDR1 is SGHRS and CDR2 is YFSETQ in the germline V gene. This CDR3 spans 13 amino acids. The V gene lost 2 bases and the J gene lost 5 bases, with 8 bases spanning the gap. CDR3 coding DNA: TGCGCCAGCAGCTTCAAAGGGGATCAGCCCCAGCATTTT. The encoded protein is CASSFKGDQPQHF.

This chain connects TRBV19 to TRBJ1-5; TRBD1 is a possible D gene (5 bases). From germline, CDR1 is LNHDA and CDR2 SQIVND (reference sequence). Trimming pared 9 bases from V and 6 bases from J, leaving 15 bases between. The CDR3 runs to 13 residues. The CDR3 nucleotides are TGTGCCAGCCGCCGGGACCCAGCTCAGCCCCAGCATTTT. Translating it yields CASRRDPAQPQHF.